This TCR beta chain comes out of a study of response to subunit inactivated influenza vaccine (dated by TCRdb to between 2018 and 2020). The study in broad terms: To follow how T cells responded to a trivalent subunit inactivated influenza vaccine, the researchers relied on deep quantitative profiling of the T cell receptor repertoire.

Library creation used RT-PCR. Instrument on record: Illumina HiSeq 2500. The public reads were reprocessed in TCRdb via fastp at Q25 and MiXCR, keeping in-frame beta chains. Rows are unified per CDR3 protein, each entry keeping the most common DNA and genes. In all, the sample holds 500,000 to 600,000 distinct CDR3 sequences, and approximately 15% of those were seen once. The leading ten clones occupy 11% of the sample. What the authors observed across the whole study: The authors proposed that each seasonal influenza vaccination may bring in only a limited number of new T cells.

As encoded in the germline V gene, CDR1 is SGDLS while CDR2 is YYNGEE. Trimming accounts for 4 bases at V and 8 bases at J, while the number of junction bases matched to no gene is 10. Including cysteine and phenylalanine, the CDR3 has 16 amino acids. The retained sequence is limited to the CDR3, 48 bases, with the frame set at the first base. This clonotype was picked up a small number of times. Its target antigen remains unknown. One base away there is no much larger clone; base qualities are not given. This sequence uses TRBV9 and TRBJ2-1, with 12 bases matching TRBD2. The sequencing here drew on PBMCs from blood, taken 11 to 12 days after vaccination. The clonotype was recovered from a man aged 50-59 years who received an inactivated influenza vaccine. Donor details come from another sample of the same person, matched by shared clones. The CDR3 sequence is CASSYLGLAGMDEQFF. The DNA is as follows: TGTGCCAGCAGCTATTTAGGACTAGCGGGAATGGATGAGCAGTTCTTC.